These 12 T cell receptor beta chains were all obtained from the same sample, sequenced in a study of cytomegalovirus exposure and HLA in healthy donors. 60 Vbeta and 13 Jbeta primers were used in PCR. Sequencing was performed with immunoSEQ multiplex PCR; in TCRdb, only in-frame clones are kept and a portion is missing. The profile covers fewer than 350,000 clones, with roughly 89% appearing a single time and roughly 2.3% taken by the ten largest. The specimen sequenced was PBMCs. The receptor source for this set is a woman under 30 in good health and CMV-seronegative.

V and J are TRBV4-1 and TRBJ1-4; TRBD1 might be the D (6 bases). This CDR3 comprises 16 residues. CDR1 is MGHRA, CDR2 YSYEKL, per germline. The V end was cut by 5 bases, the J end by 2 bases, with 15 bases between. The CDR3: CASSKQTGWTNEKLFF. For the CDR3, the DNA is TGCGCCAGCAGCAAACAAACAGGGTGGACTAATGAAAAACTGTTTTTT.

The chain links TRBV7-8 to TRBJ2-6; TRBD2 might be the D (5 bases). With 3 bases removed from V and 0 bases from J, the gap between germline ends came to 6 bases. The CDR3 is 15 amino acids. The germline V gene has CDR1 SGHVS and CDR2 FQNEAQ. CDR3 coding DNA: TGTGCCAGCAGCTTCGGGGACTCTGGGGCCAACGTCCTGACTTTC. Amino acid sequence: CASSFGDSGANVLTF.

This rearrangement joins TRBV2 to TRBJ1-2, with 8 bases that match TRBD1. Germline-derived CDR1 and CDR2 are SNHLY and FYNNEI. Unmatched junction bases numbered 6, after V lost 5 bases and J lost 7 bases. The CDR3 sequence is 13 residues long. CDR3 coding DNA: TGTGCCAGCAGTTCTGGACAGGGAGTTGGCTACACCTTC. Protein sequence: CASSSGQGVGYTF.

The V gene is TRBV7-6, the J gene TRBJ1-4; 8 bases match TRBD1. The CDR3 runs 15 residues. CDR1 is SGHVS and CDR2 is FNYEAQ in the germline V gene. V dropped 5 bases and J dropped 5; count of bases not matched to a gene: 7. CDR3 nucleotides: TGTGCCAGCAGCCAGTGGACAGGGACAAATGAAAAACTGTTTTTT. This codes for CASSQWTGTNEKLFF.

To note about this clone: One end of the junction is discordant with germline, which a read error may explain. This chain uses TRBV7-3 with TRBJ2-3; 9 bases line up with TRBD1. This CDR3 spans 15 amino acids. In germline, CDR1 is SGHTA, CDR2 FQGTGA. The chain's CDR3 is CASSLTGGHTDTQYF. The CDR3 DNA reads TGTGCCAGCAGCCTAACAGGGGGCCACACAGATACGCAGTATTTT.

The chain combines TRBV5-4 with TRBJ2-1; TRBD1 matches at 8 bases. V lost 2 bases to trimming and J lost 11 bases; unmatched junction nucleotides: 12. Germline values: CDR1 SGHNT, CDR2 YYREEE (reference sequence). The CDR3 is 15 residues long. CDR3 DNA sequence: TGTGCCAGCAGCTTTGCGGGACAGGCTTCAATGAAGCAGTTCTTC. Encoded protein: CASSFAGQASMKQFF.

The chain couples TRBV10-3 to TRBJ1-2; D call uncertain. Germline lookup yields CDR1 ENHRY and CDR2 SYGVKD. Trimming took off 3 bases at V and 5 bases at J, with 16 bases between the two ends. The CDR3 is 15 residues long. The DNA of the CDR3 is TGTGCCATCAGTGATGCCGCGGGGAACCGGTATGGCTACACCTTC. Its translation: CAISDAAGNRYGYTF.

Regarding this clone: This sample also contains other DNA sequences that code for the same CDR3. The gene calls are TRBV6-5 and TRBJ1-5, with D tentatively TRBD1 (5 bases). Germline-derived CDR1 and CDR2 are MNHEY and SVGAGI. V was clipped by 0 bases and J by 4 bases, with 10 bases between them. The CDR3 length is 15 residues. The CDR3 nucleotides read TGTGCCAGCAGTTACTCTGGGGCAGGGAATCAGCCCCAGCATTTT. Amino acid sequence: CASSYSGAGNQPQHF.

CDR3 DNA sequence: TGTGCCAGCAGAAGGGGGCAGGGGGCTGAAGGCTACACCTTC. Protein: CASRRGQGAEGYTF. The J gene is TRBJ1-2, the V gene TRBV7-9; TRBD1 matches at 8 bases. The V gene end was trimmed by 6 bases and the J gene end by 8 bases; junction bases not matched to a gene: 11. This CDR3 is 14 amino acids long. The germline V gene encodes CDR1 SEHNR and CDR2 FQNEAQ (reference sequence).

The rearrangement uses TRBV6-1 and TRBJ2-5; 8 bases align to TRBD1. Germline CDR1 is MNHNS and CDR2 is SASEGT. This CDR3 has 14 residues. V lost 8 bases, J lost 5 bases, and 10 bases stayed unmatched. CDR3 DNA sequence: TGTGCCAGCTATACAGGGGGGATTTTGGAGACCCAGTACTTC. Its protein product is CASYTGGILETQYF.

V is TRBV5-1 and J is TRBJ1-1; 9 nucleotides align to TRBD1. V gave up 3 bases and J gave up 2 bases; unmatched junction bases: 8. Germline V gives CDR1 SGHRS, CDR2 YFSETQ. The CDR3 covers 16 residues. CDR3 in amino acids: CASSSGTGSVNTEAFF. The CDR3 region has the DNA TGCGCCAGCAGCTCCGGGACAGGGTCGGTTAACACTGAAGCTTTCTTT.

The V call is TRBV2, the J call TRBJ1-5, with TRBD1 matching over 7 bases. V gave up 3 bases and J gave up 0 bases; unmatched junction bases: 11. In germline, CDR1 is SNHLY, CDR2 FYNNEI. The length of the CDR3 is 18 residues. For the CDR3, the DNA is TGTGCCAGCAGTGAGGATCGGCAGGGGGAATATAGCAATCAGCCCCAGCATTTT. Residues: CASSEDRQGEYSNQPQHF. The full variable domain, with the rest looked up from reference TRBV2 and TRBJ1-5, is EPEVTQTPSHQVTQMGQEVILRCVPISNHLYFYWYRQILGQKVEFLVSFYNNEISEKSEIFDDQFSVERPDGSNFTLKIRSTKLEDSAMYFCASSEDRQGEYSNQPQHFGDGTRLSIL.